The rows below give T cell receptor beta chains drawn from one sample of a study of cytomegalovirus exposure and HLA in healthy donors. The method was immunoSEQ multiplex PCR; TCRdb's version includes in-frame clones alone and lacks a portion of them. The sample lists approximately 190,000 clones, roughly 80% occurring once. Material for sequencing was PBMCs. The receptors come from a woman aged 45-65 years in good health and CMV-seropositive. Both conserved end residues are part of each CDR3. D genes are given only for firm matches. A row's size may be missing; if present it is once, few, many or a size class.

V	D	size	J	DNA	CDR3
TRBV15	NA	NA	TRBJ2-1	TGTGCCACCAGCAGAGACAGACAGGACGAGCAGTTCTTC	CATSRDRQDEQFF
TRBV25-1	TRBD1	NA	TRBJ1-1	TGTGCCAGCAGTGACGGGACAGTGGGGAACACTGAAGCTTTCTTT	CASSDGTVGNTEAFF
TRBV2	TRBD1	NA	TRBJ1-4	TGTGCCAGCAGCGCGGACAGGTTTGATGAAAAACTGTTTTTT	CASSADRFDEKLFF
TRBV27	NA	NA	TRBJ2-3	TGTGCCAGCAGCAGCTTGTTGGGGCCCGGCACAGATACGCAGTATTTT	CASSSLLGPGTDTQYF
TRBV5-1	NA	NA	TRBJ2-5	TGCGCCAGCAGCTTGGGGGCGAGCCAAGAGACCCAGTACTTC	CASSLGASQETQYF
TRBV18	NA	NA	TRBJ2-3	TGTGCCAGCTCACCCGGACTTCTCACAGATACGCAGTATTTT	CASSPGLLTDTQYF
TRBV12-5	TRBD1	NA	TRBJ2-3	TGTGCTAGTGGTTTCTCGGGACAGGGGACAGATACGCAGTATTTT	CASGFSGQGTDTQYF
TRBV11-2	NA	NA	TRBJ2-7	TGTGCCAGCAGCCACTACGAGCAGTACTTC	CASSHYEQYF
TRBV7-9	TRBD1	NA	TRBJ1-4	TGTGCCAGCAGCTTGCGACAGGGTAATGAAAAACTGTTTTTT	CASSLRQGNEKLFF
TRBV7-9	NA	NA	TRBJ1-1	TGTGCCAGCAGCTTACCCGGGGAGTTGAACACTGAAGCTTTCTTT	CASSLPGELNTEAFF
TRBV15	TRBD2	NA	TRBJ2-3	TGTGCCACCAGCAGAGACTCTCTAGCGGGAAACACAGATACGCAGTATTTT	CATSRDSLAGNTDTQYF
TRBV4-1	TRBD1	NA	TRBJ1-4	TGCGCCAGCAGCCGCCCACCGGGACAGGGGGCGGTGGAAAAACTGTTTTTT	CASSRPPGQGAVEKLFF
TRBV28	NA	once	TRBJ2-7	TGTGCCAGCAGCCTCCCGTTGACAGTCCCCTACGAGCAGTACTTC	CASSLPLTVPYEQYF
TRBV2	NA	NA	TRBJ2-2	TGTGCCAGCAGAGAACGTACAGGGAACACCGGGGAGCTGTTTTTT	CASRERTGNTGELFF
TRBV30	TRBD2	few	TRBJ2-4	TGTGCCTGGAGGCCCGGAGCGGGAGGGAACATTCAGTACTTC	CAWRPGAGGNIQYF
TRBV11-3	TRBD2	few	TRBJ2-1	TGTGCCAGCATCCCGAGTTATGGTCCTCTGACTAGCGGGATCTACAATGAGCAGTTCTTC	CASIPSYGPLTSGIYNEQFF
TRBV4-1	NA	NA	TRBJ1-6	TGCGCCAGCAGCCAAGGGGGCATGGGAACCTTTAATTCACCCCTCCACTTT	CASSQGGMGTFNSPLHF
TRBV7-9	NA	NA	TRBJ2-3	TGTGCCAGCAGCTTCGGCGGGATCACAGATACGCAGTATTTT	CASSFGGITDTQYF
TRBV19	TRBD2	NA	TRBJ2-2	TGTGCCAGTAGTTTAAATCCGGGACTAGTAGGTACCGGGGAGCTGTTTTTT	CASSLNPGLVGTGELFF
TRBV15	TRBD2	NA	TRBJ2-3	TGTGCCACCAGCGTGCTAGCGGGGGCAAACACAGATACGCAGTATTTT	CATSVLAGANTDTQYF
TRBV5-1	TRBD2	NA	TRBJ2-1	TGCGCCAGCAGCCGGGTGACTAGCGGGAGTAATAATGAGCAGTTCTTC	CASSRVTSGSNNEQFF
TRBV5-1	NA	NA	TRBJ2-3	TGCGCCAGCAGCTGGGGCGGGGACGCAGATACGCAGTATTTT	CASSWGGDADTQYF
TRBV7-3	NA	NA	TRBJ2-2	TGTGCCAGCAGCTCTACTAGCACCGGGGAGCTGTTTTTT	CASSSTSTGELFF